This T cell receptor (beta chain) comes out of a study of beta chain features in type 1 diabetes. Sequencing targeted expressed TCRB transcripts, as all isolated RNA had been reverse transcribed. Libraries were prepared by immunoSEQ multiplex PCR; TCRdb keeps only in-frame clonotypes and omits some of them. The data contain roughly 230,000 clones, 9.6% of them singletons. This clone was detected only a few times. CDR1 and CDR2 from the germline V gene are SNHLY and FYNNEI. CDR3 length: 14 residues. Trimming stripped 2 bases from V and 1 base from J, with 9 bases between. The chain has TRBV2 and TRBJ2-7; D is perhaps TRBD1 (5 bases). This TCR was sampled from a woman under 30 in good health. Input material: naive CD4+ T cells from blood. The CDR3 coding sequence is TGTGCCAGCAGTGAACTAAGACAGTCCTACGAGCAGTACTTC. Residues: CASSELRQSYEQYF.